One T cell receptor beta chain is described in this entry. The data derive from a study of early T cells in non-severe SARS-CoV-2 infection. Trimming stripped 4 bases from V and 3 bases from J, with 13 bases between. The CDR3 is 13 residues long. The germline CDR1 and CDR2 sequences are GTSNPN and SVGIG (reference sequence). TCRdb re-analysed the 5' RACE reads in MiXCR, keeping a single row per CDR3 protein. Of 30,000 or so distinct CDR3 sequences in the sample, 5.4% are singletons; the top ten hold under 25%. Sequences were obtained from whole blood. This receptor was taken from an adult who was a healthcare worker with PCR-confirmed SARS-CoV-2 infection or an uninfected control (not recorded which). The chain carries TRBV30 and TRBJ2-7, with D perhaps matching TRBD2 (6 bases). CDR3 in amino acids: CAWTRGGSYEQYF. The CDR3 nucleotides are TGTGCCTGGACCCGGGGAGGCAGCTACGAGCAGTACTTC.